This passage covers 30 T cell receptor beta chains from one sample sequenced in a study of T cell responses to AZD1222 COVID-19 vaccine. Only in-frame clones appear in the TCRdb table, and some are missing; sequencing was by immunoSEQ multiplex PCR. The sample includes about 140,000 clones, around 92% of them seen just once. Sequenced here: peripheral blood, sampled on day 0 of AZD1222 vaccination. These receptor sequences come from an adult in good health.

The rearrangement links TRBV5-4 to TRBJ2-1; 8 bases align to TRBD2. This CDR3 is built from 16 residues. Losses at the gene ends were 2 bases for V and 4 bases for J; bases not matched to a gene: 8. CDR1 is SGHNT and CDR2 is YYREEE in the germline V gene (reference sequence). The CDR3 is CASSFKLLAEYNEQFF. The CDR3 DNA is TGTGCCAGCAGCTTTAAATTACTAGCGGAGTACAATGAGCAGTTCTTC.

This rearrangement joins TRBV7-2 to TRBJ2-1; no firm D call. V lost 4 bases, J lost 7 bases, and 14 bases lay in between. The CDR3 loop spans 14 amino acids. CDR1 is SGHTA, CDR2 FQGNSA, per germline. CDR3 nucleotides: TGTGCCAGCAGCTCCGATTATGCTAAGAATGAGCAGTTCTTC. This sequence encodes CASSSDYAKNEQFF.

This sequence joins TRBV6-5 and TRBJ2-7, with D perhaps TRBD1 or TRBD2 (5 bases each). This CDR3 comprises 15 residues. Germline-derived CDR1 and CDR2 are MNHEY and SVGAGI. V lost 2 bases, J lost 3 bases, and 14 bases lay in between. CDR3 region: CASSYGEGPNYEQYF. The CDR3 DNA is TGTGCCAGCAGTTACGGAGAGGGACCCAACTACGAGCAGTACTTC.

Only a few counts were recorded for this clone. The rearrangement joins TRBV20-1 to TRBJ2-1; D tentatively fits TRBD1 or TRBD2 (5 bases each). Between the trimmed V and J ends, which lost 3 bases and 7 bases, there was a span of 10 bases. This CDR3 region has 12 residues. The germline gives CDR1 DFQATT, CDR2 SNEGSKA (reference sequence). The chain's CDR3 is CSASGDQNEQFF. The CDR3 DNA reads as TGCAGTGCTAGTGGGGACCAAAATGAGCAGTTCTTC.

The gene calls are TRBV30 and TRBJ1-2, with D possibly being TRBD1 (5 bases). Trimming took off 1 base at V and 7 bases at J, with 13 bases between the two ends. The CDR3 has 13 amino acids. CDR1 and CDR2 from the germline V gene are GTSNPN and SVGIG (reference sequence). CDR3 DNA sequence: TGTGCCTGGAGTGCGGGACTGGAGGGTGGCTACACCTTC. Amino acids: CAWSAGLEGGYTF.

In nucleotides, the CDR3 is TGTGCCAGCAGCGAGACGGGTTTCTCCTACGAGCAGTACTTC. Translated, it gives CASSETGFSYEQYF. V gene TRBV5-5 combines with J gene TRBJ2-7; no reliable D call. The CDR3 consists of 14 residues. Germline V lookup: CDR1 SGHKS, CDR2 YYEKEE (reference sequence). V was shortened by 4 bases and J by 0 bases, with 11 bases between the two germline ends.

This rearrangement joins TRBV9 to TRBJ1-4; no definite D call. This CDR3 is 18 amino acids long. The ends were cut back, 1 base at V and 3 bases at J, with 19 bases in the middle. Germline assignment: CDR1 SGDLS and CDR2 YYNGEE. The CDR3 nucleotides read TGTGCCAGCAGCGTAACACCAGGACCCCCCGGAGCTAATGAAAAACTGTTTTTT. Translation gives CASSVTPGPPGANEKLFF.

CDR3 loop: CASSVELGAGNTIYF. CDR3 nucleotides: TGCGCCAGCAGCGTCGAACTAGGGGCTGGAAACACCATATATTTT. The chain joins TRBV5-1 to TRBJ1-3, with D perhaps TRBD1 (5 bases). Germline values: CDR1 SGHRS, CDR2 YFSETQ. Deletions cut 4 bases from V and 2 bases from J, with 13 bases between. This CDR3 has 15 amino acids.

The V and J genes are TRBV20-1 and TRBJ2-7; D uncertain. This CDR3 has 11 amino acids. The germline gives CDR1 DFQATT, CDR2 SNEGSKA (reference sequence). Between the trimmed V and J ends, which lost 3 bases and 3 bases, there was a span of 6 bases. The CDR3 nucleotides are TGCAGTGCTAGCCGCATCTACGAGCAGTACTTC. Its protein is CSASRIYEQYF.

This sequence joins TRBV4-3 and TRBJ1-2, with 9 bases lining up with TRBD1. Trimming took 5 bases from V and 4 from J; bases not matched to a gene: 11. The CDR3 is made up of 16 amino acids. Per the germline V gene, CDR1 is LGHNA and CDR2 is YSLEER. The CDR3 is CASSSLTGQGGYGYTF. CDR3 nucleotide sequence: TGCGCCAGCAGCTCTTTAACGGGACAGGGCGGCTATGGCTACACCTTC.

J is TRBJ2-6 and V is TRBV4-1; D is possibly TRBD1 (6 bases). Between the trimmed V and J ends, which lost 2 bases and 4 bases, there was a span of 18 bases. The CDR3 spans 18 residues. Germline lookup yields CDR1 MGHRA and CDR2 YSYEKL. The CDR3 here is CASSQFAQGTPGANVLTF. The CDR3 coding sequence is TGCGCCAGCAGCCAATTCGCACAGGGTACGCCCGGGGCCAACGTCCTGACTTTC.

J is TRBJ2-2 and V is TRBV7-6; 7 nucleotides match TRBD2. The trim removed 1 base at V and 5 bases at J, leaving 4 bases unmatched. This CDR3 is 15 amino acids long. From germline, CDR1 is SGHVS and CDR2 FNYEAQ. CDR3 in amino acids: CASSLETSETGELFF. The CDR3 coding sequence is TGTGCCAGCAGCTTAGAAACTAGCGAAACCGGGGAGCTGTTTTTT.

This chain joins TRBV5-1 and TRBJ1-4; TRBD1 aligns across 8 bases. With V trimmed by 4 bases and J by 2 bases, 4 bases remained unmatched. The CDR3 runs 15 residues. Germline V gene sequence: CDR1 SGHRS, CDR2 YFSETQ. CDR3 amino acids: CASSAQGGTNEKLFF. CDR3 in DNA: TGCGCCAGCAGCGCACAGGGGGGGACTAATGAAAAACTGTTTTTT.

The chain carries TRBV6-2 or TRBV6-3 and TRBJ2-7; 9 bases match TRBD1. Germline lookup yields CDR1 MNHEY and CDR2 SVGEGT. The CDR3 runs 15 residues. Trimming removed 0 bases from V and 3 bases from J; junction bases left unmatched: 3. CDR3 DNA sequence: TGTGCCAGCAGTTACTCAATGGACAGGGGCTACGAGCAGTACTTC. Translation gives CASSYSMDRGYEQYF.

The chain employs TRBV19 and TRBJ1-3; perhaps TRBD1 as D (5 bases). V shed 6 bases and J shed 5 bases, with 8 bases lying between them. Per the germline V gene, CDR1 is LNHDA and CDR2 is SQIVND (reference sequence). This CDR3 contains 12 residues. This CDR3 is CASRTDRNTIYF. CDR3 sequence (DNA): TGTGCCAGTAGGACAGACCGAAACACCATATATTTT. Using reference TRBV19 and TRBJ1-3 for the parts outside the CDR3, the full variable domain is DGGITQSPKYLFRKEGQNVTLSCEQNLNHDAMYWYRQDPGQGLRLIYYSQIVNDFQKGDIAEGYSVSREKKESFPLTVTSAQKNPTAFYLCASRTDRNTIYFGEGSWLTVV.

In its sample, this clone was seen a few times. This sequence joins TRBV7-9 and TRBJ1-6; D remains unclear. With 5 bases removed from V and 8 bases from J, the gap between germline ends came to 10 bases. This CDR3 is built from 13 residues. Germline CDR1 and CDR2: SEHNR and FQNEAQ (reference sequence). The CDR3 bases are TGTGCCAGCAGCCAACACGGAGATTCACCCCTCCACTTT. This translates into CASSQHGDSPLHF.

This clone was observed once. V and J are TRBV28 and TRBJ2-1; D is undetermined. The CDR3 spans 12 residues. Trimming took 1 base from V and 11 from J, leaving 9 bases between them. From germline, CDR1 is MDHEN and CDR2 SYDVKM. The CDR3 region is CASSLSTRKQFF. The DNA for the CDR3 is TGTGCCAGCAGTTTATCCACTCGTAAGCAGTTCTTC.

This chain uses TRBV7-6 with TRBJ2-7; 12 bases fit TRBD2. The CDR3 runs 16 residues. Germline V gene lookup returns CDR1 SGHVS and CDR2 FNYEAQ. The V and J ends lost 1 base and 4 bases, in that order; junction bases with no gene match: 5. The CDR3 region is CASSLGLAGAVYEQYF. The CDR3 region has the DNA TGTGCCAGCAGCTTAGGACTAGCGGGAGCTGTGTACGAGCAGTACTTC.

The chain is built from TRBV6-5 and TRBJ2-3; 12 bases align to TRBD2. J was trimmed by 5 bases and V by 2 bases; bases with no gene match: 5. The CDR3 consists of 16 residues. Per germline, CDR1 MNHEY and CDR2 SVGAGI. Written as DNA, the CDR3 is TGTGCCAGCAGTTACAAGGGACTAGCGGGTATAGATACGCAGTATTTT. It specifies CASSYKGLAGIDTQYF.

This chain joins TRBV7-9 and TRBJ1-4; D is ambiguous. This CDR3 has 13 residues. Trimming took off 3 bases at V and 6 bases at J, with 8 bases between the two ends. The germline V gene encodes CDR1 SEHNR and CDR2 FQNEAQ (reference sequence). This CDR3 reads CASSFSRDEKLFF. DNA for the CDR3: TGTGCCAGCAGCTTTAGCCGGGATGAAAAACTGTTTTTT.

For the CDR3, the DNA is TGTGCCAGTAGTGTCGGACGGCGGGACTCCTACGAGCAGTACTTC. Translating it yields CASSVGRRDSYEQYF. V usage is TRBV19 and J usage is TRBJ2-7, with D possibly matching TRBD2 (6 bases). With 5 bases removed from V and 0 bases from J, the gap between germline ends came to 14 bases. This CDR3 contains 15 residues. CDR1 and CDR2 (germline): LNHDA, SQIVND (reference sequence).

This sequence joins TRBV7-7 and TRBJ2-1; TRBD2 aligns across 11 bases. CDR3 length: 15 amino acids. Germline CDR1 and CDR2: SSHAT and FNYEAQ (reference sequence). V dropped 4 bases and J dropped 5; count of bases not matched to a gene: 4. The CDR3 region has the DNA TGTGCCAGCAGCTACCAACTAGCGGGAGACAATGAGCAGTTCTTC. Its translation is CASSYQLAGDNEQFF.

The DNA for the CDR3 is TGTGCCTGGAGCACAGGGGTAGGGCCCCAGCATTTT. It translates to CAWSTGVGPQHF. The chain recombines TRBV30 with TRBJ1-5; TRBD1 matches at 7 bases. Germline trimming cut 3 bases from V and 9 bases from J; bases unmatched to any gene: 5. Looked up from germline, CDR1 is GTSNPN and CDR2 is SVGIG (reference sequence). The CDR3 sequence is 12 residues long.

The chain is built from TRBV2 and TRBJ2-3, with 9 bases identical to TRBD2. The germline V gene has CDR1 SNHLY and CDR2 FYNNEI. The CDR3 runs 17 residues. With V trimmed by 6 bases and J by 3 bases, 13 bases remained unmatched. The CDR3 reads CASSAGLTSGATDTQYF. The CDR3 bases are TGTGCCAGCAGCGCGGGCCTGACTAGCGGTGCTACAGATACGCAGTATTTT.

The chain joins TRBV7-3 to TRBJ2-1; unclear D gene. V shed 0 bases and J shed 6 bases, with 6 bases lying between them. The length of the CDR3 is 13 residues. Germline V gene lookup returns CDR1 SGHTA and CDR2 FQGTGA. The CDR3 spells CASSLTSLNEQFF. DNA of the CDR3: TGTGCCAGCAGCTTAACTAGTCTCAATGAGCAGTTCTTC.

The V and J genes are TRBV3-1 (or the pseudogene TRBV3-2) and TRBJ2-7, with no clear D. The CDR3 loop spans 15 amino acids. Germline loops: CDR1 LGHDT, CDR2 YNNKEL (reference sequence). With 2 bases removed from V and 0 bases from J, the gap between germline ends came to 11 bases. This CDR3 is CASSQTRSSSYEQYF. The CDR3 nucleotides read TGTGCCAGCAGCCAAACACGGTCCAGCTCCTACGAGCAGTACTTC.

By frequency in the sample, this clone is medium-sized. CDR3 in DNA: TGCGCCAGCAGCTTGGAAGCACAGAACTACGAGCAGTACTTC. It is translated as CASSLEAQNYEQYF. This chain joins TRBV5-1 and TRBJ2-7; no clear D gene. The CDR3 covers 14 residues. Between the trimmed V and J ends, which lost 0 bases and 3 bases, there was a span of 10 bases. Germline V lookup: CDR1 SGHRS, CDR2 YFSETQ. Together with reference TRBV5-1 and TRBJ2-7, the CDR3 gives the full variable domain: KAGVTQTPRYLIKTRGQQVTLSCSPISGHRSVSWYQQTPGQGLQFLFEYFSETQRNKGNFPGRFSGRQFSNSRSEMNVSTLELGDSALYLCASSLEAQNYEQYFGPGTRLTVT.

The genes are TRBV6-5 and TRBJ1-1, with 8 positions matching TRBD1. Germline V gene sequence: CDR1 MNHEY, CDR2 SVGAGI. After removal of 2 bases from V and 1 base from J, the junction contained 0 bases not matched to a gene. The CDR3 covers 14 residues. The CDR3 sequence: CASSYGQGNTEAFF. DNA for the CDR3: TGTGCCAGCAGTTACGGACAGGGGAACACTGAAGCTTTCTTT.

CDR3 amino acids: CASSQDYRGAVNQPQHF. The DNA of the CDR3 is TGTGCCAGCAGCCAAGATTACCGGGGGGCGGTCAATCAGCCCCAGCATTTT. The chain recombines TRBV3-1 (or the pseudogene TRBV3-2) with TRBJ1-5, with a weak D call TRBD1 (6 bases). CDR3 length equals 17 residues. Germline values: CDR1 LGHDT, CDR2 YNNKEL (reference sequence). V lost 0 bases to trimming and J lost 3 bases, with 15 bases between them.

The rearrangement links TRBV3-1 (or the pseudogene TRBV3-2) to TRBJ1-1; D is unresolved. The CDR3 spans 11 residues. Germline CDR1 LGHDT, CDR2 YNNKEL (reference sequence). V was cut by 1 base and J by 11 bases, with 8 bases left in between. CDR3: CASSQGPLAFF. The CDR3 DNA follows: TGTGCCAGCAGCCAAGGGCCGCTGGCTTTCTTT.